Each of the 27 T cell receptor beta chains below was sequenced from the same sample in a study of cytomegalovirus exposure and HLA in healthy donors. The PCR ran on 60 Vbeta and 13 Jbeta primers. Sequenced by immunoSEQ multiplex PCR; TCRdb stores in-frame clones only, minus some. The repertoire has about 180,000 clones, around 80% of them found once; the top ten carry 1.5% to 2%. The sample was PBMCs. The receptors derive from a woman in her 30s in good health and CMV-seronegative.

The chain uses TRBV29-1 and TRBJ2-3, with 7 bases identical to TRBD2. CDR1 SQVTM and CDR2 ANQGSEA come from the germline V gene. V lost 4 bases to trimming and J lost 3 bases; unmatched junction nucleotides: 4. This CDR3 is built from 13 residues. In DNA, the CDR3 is TGCAGCGTTGGAGGCGGGGGAACAGATACGCAGTATTTT. The encoded protein is CSVGGGGTDTQYF.

The chain combines TRBV7-2 with TRBJ2-7; 8 bases fit TRBD1. The CDR3 runs to 15 residues. V shed 5 bases, J shed 3 bases, and the junction held 9 bases outside the gene matches. Germline-derived CDR1 and CDR2 are SGHTA and FQGNSA. In DNA, the CDR3 is TGTGCCAGCAGCACCAGATCCGGGACAGGCTACGAGCAGTACTTC. Translating it yields CASSTRSGTGYEQYF.

The chain joins TRBV29-1 to TRBJ1-1; maybe TRBD1 (5 bases). Trimming stripped 3 bases from V and 4 bases from J, with 15 bases between. There are 14 residues in the CDR3. CDR1 and CDR2 from the germline V gene are SQVTM and ANQGSEA. Here the CDR3 DNA reads TGCAGCGTTGAGGGTTTCGGAAGGGGCACTGAAGCTTTCTTT. Translating it yields CSVEGFGRGTEAFF.

The chain employs TRBV5-5 and TRBJ2-7; 9 bases fit TRBD1. The junction had 3 bases not matched to a gene; V was cut back by 3 bases and J by 2 bases. The CDR3 totals 14 residues. Germline CDR1 reads SGHKS; CDR2 reads YYEKEE (reference sequence). CDR3 bases: TGTGCCAGCAGCTGGGGGACAGGGCCCTACGAGCAGTACTTC. Amino acids: CASSWGTGPYEQYF.

The chain uses TRBV10-3 and TRBJ2-7; 10 positions agree with TRBD1. This CDR3 is built from 14 residues. Germline V gene sequence: CDR1 ENHRY, CDR2 SYGVKD. With V trimmed by 6 bases and J by 5 bases, 7 bases remained unmatched. The CDR3 coding sequence is TGTGCCATCAGCGCCGGGACAGGGGAGGACGAGCAGTACTTC. Translated, it gives CAISAGTGEDEQYF.

This chain links TRBV6-1 with TRBJ2-3, with 12 bases aligning to TRBD1. Trimming removed 4 bases from V and 5 bases from J; junction bases left unmatched: 10. The CDR3 is made up of 17 amino acids. Looked up from germline, CDR1 is MNHNS and CDR2 is SASEGT. The CDR3 loop is CASSVSGTGGAVDTQYF. CDR3 DNA: TGTGCCAGCAGTGTCTCCGGGACAGGGGGCGCGGTAGATACGCAGTATTTT.

The chain uses TRBV7-2 and TRBJ2-5; 11 nucleotides line up with TRBD2. With 5 bases clipped from V and 5 bases from J, the junction kept 7 bases outside the gene matches. CDR1 is SGHTA, CDR2 FQGNSA, per germline. CDR3 length: 15 residues. CDR3 sequence: CASSLTSGGGETQYF. In DNA, the CDR3 is TGTGCCAGCAGCCTAACTAGCGGGGGTGGGGAGACCCAGTACTTC.

V is TRBV6-1 and J is TRBJ2-4; no reliable D call. CDR3 length: 15 amino acids. V shed 3 bases and J shed 0 bases, with 9 bases lying between them. Germline values: CDR1 MNHNS, CDR2 SASEGT. CDR3 amino acids: CASSEIRGAKNIQYF. The CDR3 DNA reads as TGTGCCAGCAGTGAGATTAGAGGAGCCAAAAACATTCAGTACTTC.

This clone turned up a few times. The CDR3 spells CASSPTGIQPQHF. As DNA, the CDR3 is TGTGCCAGCAGTCCAACAGGGATTCAGCCCCAGCATTTT. The J gene is TRBJ1-5, the V gene TRBV2, with a possible D match to TRBD1 (6 bases). The CDR3 runs to 13 residues. Germline values: CDR1 SNHLY, CDR2 FYNNEI. With 5 bases removed from V and 6 bases from J, the gap between germline ends came to 11 bases. Full variable domain (outside the CDR3, taken from reference TRBV2 and TRBJ1-5): EPEVTQTPSHQVTQMGQEVILRCVPISNHLYFYWYRQILGQKVEFLVSFYNNEISEKSEIFDDQFSVERPDGSNFTLKIRSTKLEDSAMYFCASSPTGIQPQHFGDGTRLSIL.

This clone has just a few counts. V usage is TRBV5-6 and J usage is TRBJ1-4, with unresolved D. The CDR3 is made up of 14 amino acids. V lost 5 bases, J lost 8 bases, and 16 bases lay in between. Looked up from germline, CDR1 is SGHDT and CDR2 is YYEEEE. CDR3 in DNA: TGTGCCAGCAGTCTTCGTATAGTCGGGGAAAAACTGTTTTTT. This encodes CASSLRIVGEKLFF. The full variable domain, with the rest looked up from reference TRBV5-6 and TRBJ1-4, is DAGVTQSPTHLIKTRGQQVTLRCSPKSGHDTVSWYQQALGQGPQFIFQYYEEEERQRGNFPDRFSGHQFPNYSSELNVNALLLGDSALYLCASSLRIVGEKLFFGSGTQLSVL.

This chain connects TRBV5-1 to TRBJ2-1, with 8 bases aligning to TRBD2. The CDR3 has 14 residues. Looked up from germline, CDR1 is SGHRS and CDR2 is YFSETQ. V shed 6 bases, J shed 7 bases, and the junction held 9 bases outside the gene matches. Here the CDR3 DNA reads TGCGCCAGCACCAATATGGGCGGGGGGAATGAGCAGTTCTTC. This sequence encodes CASTNMGGGNEQFF.

V usage is TRBV5-4 and J usage is TRBJ1-1; D is undetermined. This CDR3 is 15 amino acids long. The germline gives CDR1 SGHNT, CDR2 YYREEE (reference sequence). With 2 bases removed from V and 1 base from J, the gap between germline ends came to 12 bases. CDR3 amino acids: CASSLGATGNTEAFF. In DNA form, the CDR3 reads TGTGCCAGCAGCTTAGGTGCAACGGGGAACACTGAAGCTTTCTTT.

The chain combines TRBV2 with TRBJ1-2; tentatively, D is TRBD1 (5 bases). The V end was cut by 1 base, the J end by 6 bases, with 9 bases between. The CDR3 contains 13 residues. CDR1 and CDR2 from the germline V gene are SNHLY and FYNNEI. The CDR3 DNA reads TGTGCCAGCAGTGAAGGGAGGGGTGATGGCTACACCTTC. Its translation is CASSEGRGDGYTF.

The gene calls are TRBV5-6 and TRBJ1-3; D remains ambiguous. Germline CDR1 SGHDT, CDR2 YYEEEE. Trimming stripped 0 bases from V and 0 bases from J, with 7 bases between. This CDR3 spans 15 amino acids. CDR3 sequence: CASSLAPGSGNTIYF. In DNA, the CDR3 is TGTGCCAGCAGCTTGGCCCCGGGCTCTGGAAACACCATATATTTT. Based on the CDR3 plus reference TRBV5-6 and TRBJ1-3, the full variable domain is DAGVTQSPTHLIKTRGQQVTLRCSPKSGHDTVSWYQQALGQGPQFIFQYYEEEERQRGNFPDRFSGHQFPNYSSELNVNALLLGDSALYLCASSLAPGSGNTIYFGEGSWLTVV.

This chain connects TRBV9 to TRBJ1-1; 8 bases line up with TRBD1. Germline values: CDR1 SGDLS, CDR2 YYNGEE. With V trimmed by 0 bases and J by 0 bases, 1 base remained unmatched. The CDR3 sequence is 15 residues long. The CDR3 DNA follows: TGTGCCAGCAGCGTAGCGACAGGGGTGAACACTGAAGCTTTCTTT. Protein sequence: CASSVATGVNTEAFF.

This clone occurred a few times. This chain connects TRBV6-1 to TRBJ2-7, with 8 bases lining up with TRBD2. The CDR3 extends over 14 amino acids. The J segment lost 5 bases and the V segment lost 7 bases, leaving 10 bases of the junction unmatched. Germline CDR1 is MNHNS and CDR2 is SASEGT. The CDR3 nucleotides are TGTGCCAGCACCCCGGGACTAGAACCCCACGAGCAGTACTTC. Translated: CASTPGLEPHEQYF.

The chain combines TRBV29-1 with TRBJ2-3, with D maybe TRBD1 (5 bases). CDR3 size: 13 residues. The germline gives CDR1 SQVTM, CDR2 ANQGSEA. V was pared by 3 bases and J by 3 bases, with 10 bases between. CDR3 in DNA: TGCAGCGTTGATGGGCAGGGTACAGATACGCAGTATTTT. This sequence encodes CSVDGQGTDTQYF.

The gene calls are TRBV11-2 and TRBJ1-6; D ambiguous. The V end lost 0 bases, the J end lost 13 bases, and 10 bases lay between the germline ends. CDR3 size: 13 residues. The germline gives CDR1 SGHAT, CDR2 FQNNGV. In nucleotides, the CDR3 is TGTGCCAGCAGCTTAGATTCAAGAGGGCCCCTCCACTTT. This translates into CASSLDSRGPLHF.

The chain recombines TRBV30 with TRBJ1-2; D possibly corresponds to TRBD1 (6 bases). The CDR3 is 14 amino acids. With 1 base removed from V and 5 bases from J, the gap between germline ends came to 14 bases. Germline V lookup: CDR1 GTSNPN, CDR2 SVGIG (reference sequence). The CDR3 spells CAWSGTGGGYGYTF. The DNA for the CDR3 is TGTGCCTGGAGTGGCACTGGGGGCGGGTATGGCTACACCTTC.

This chain connects TRBV7-3 to TRBJ1-1, with 8 bases aligning to TRBD1. Trimming at V came to 5 bases and at J to 4 bases, leaving 3 bases not matched to a gene. Germline CDR1 SGHTA, CDR2 FQGTGA. This CDR3 is built from 13 residues. Here the CDR3 DNA reads TGTGCCAGCAGCGGAACAGGGGGCACTGAAGCTTTCTTT. Encoded protein: CASSGTGGTEAFF.

The V and J genes are TRBV5-4 and TRBJ2-1; 11 bases are a match to TRBD2. CDR1 is SGHNT, CDR2 YYREEE, per germline (reference sequence). The CDR3 totals 15 residues. With V trimmed by 4 bases and J by 8 bases, 8 bases remained unmatched. The CDR3 region is CASSVTSGGSYEQFF. In DNA, the CDR3 is TGTGCCAGCAGCGTCACTAGCGGGGGCTCCTATGAGCAGTTCTTC.

The J gene is TRBJ1-2, the V gene TRBV5-1; the D gene is possibly TRBD1 (6 bases). Trimming removed 0 bases from V and 1 base from J, with 10 bases in between. CDR3 size: 15 residues. Germline assignment: CDR1 SGHRS and CDR2 YFSETQ. The CDR3 region is CASSLGQVYNYGYTF. The CDR3 DNA reads as TGCGCCAGCAGCTTGGGACAGGTTTATAACTATGGCTACACCTTC.

This clone was detected only a few times. J is TRBJ2-1 and V is TRBV29-1, with D possibly being TRBD1 (5 bases). The CDR3 extends over 13 amino acids. V dropped 7 bases and J dropped 9 bases, with 19 bases sitting between them. Germline assignment: CDR1 SQVTM and CDR2 ANQGSEA. CDR3 protein: CSGGLSGKGEQFF. DNA of the CDR3: TGCAGCGGTGGTCTCTCAGGGAAAGGTGAGCAGTTCTTC.

The chain is built from TRBV7-2 and TRBJ2-1; TRBD1 is a possible D gene (5 bases). V shed 5 bases and J shed 8 bases, with 16 bases lying between them. The CDR3 is 14 amino acids. The germline gives CDR1 SGHTA, CDR2 FQGNSA. CDR3 region: CASSTRQGTHEQFF. In DNA, the CDR3 is TGTGCCAGCAGCACCCGCCAGGGAACCCATGAGCAGTTCTTC. The entire variable domain, with the rest obtained from reference TRBV7-2 and TRBJ2-1, is as follows: GAGVSQSPSNKVTEKGKDVELRCDPISGHTALYWYRQSLGQGLEFLIYFQGNSAPDKSGLPSDRFSAERTGGSVSTLTIQRTQQEDSAVYLCASSTRQGTHEQFFGPGTRLTVL.

This clone has more than one count but fewer than ten. J is TRBJ2-7 and V is TRBV25-1, with 8 bases that match TRBD1. This CDR3 is 15 amino acids long. From germline, CDR1 is MGHDK and CDR2 SYGVNS. The J segment lost 2 bases and the V segment lost 3 bases, leaving 6 bases of the junction unmatched. CDR3 region: CASSESDRDTYEQYF. DNA for the CDR3: TGTGCCAGCAGTGAGTCGGACAGGGACACCTACGAGCAGTACTTC.

CDR3 amino acids: CAMQRTGTSSYEQYF. The CDR3 nucleotides read TGTGCCATGCAAAGGACAGGGACCTCCTCCTACGAGCAGTACTTC. The genes are TRBV2 and TRBJ2-7; TRBD1 agrees at 8 bases. This CDR3 has 15 residues. V trimming: 10 bases; J trimming: 0 bases; junction bases outside the gene matches: 11. Germline assignment: CDR1 SNHLY and CDR2 FYNNEI.

This clone was observed a few times. The chain joins TRBV5-1 to TRBJ2-7; 10 bases fit TRBD2. Losses at the gene ends were 4 bases for V and 2 bases for J; bases not matched to a gene: 3. Germline assignment: CDR1 SGHRS and CDR2 YFSETQ. The CDR3 totals 14 residues. The CDR3 DNA reads TGCGCCAGCAGCCCGAGCGGGGGGGCCTACGAGCAGTACTTC. Translating it yields CASSPSGGAYEQYF.